This T cell receptor beta chain originates from a study of blood T cell repertoires in COVID-19. Study information: Researchers got acute and convalescent COVID-19 samples from the United States, Italy and Spain. From T cells, B-cell-depleted T cells, or PBMCs came the material, which was cDNA or gDNA.

In the authors' workflow: It was from reference gene primer amplification that nucleated cell counts were estimated. Assay used: immunoSEQ multiplex PCR; TCRdb lists only in-frame clones, some missing. V and J calls and clone size are copied from that table; D and trimming were computed from the DNA. The sample has about 160,000 clones, about four fifths seen once. This CDR3 is 13 amino acids long. Trimming removed 2 bases from V and 0 bases from J, with 4 bases in between. During active infection, Seattle patients enrolled and were then monitored through disease. The sequencing sample was made of peripheral blood. The TCR comes from a woman aged 60 to 75 with COVID-19, enrolled during active disease. This chain links TRBV12-3 or TRBV12-4 with TRBJ1-1; D is ambiguous. The CDR3 here is CASSLSLNTEAFF. The CDR3 DNA reads as TGTGCCAGCAGTTTATCCTTGAACACTGAAGCTTTCTTT.